The following is a T cell receptor (beta chain) sequence with its context. The data were taken from a study of shared clonotypes between healthy human individuals. CD4+ cells were split into CD45RA+ naive and CD45RA-negative memory subsets. The CDR3 covers 17 residues. The ends lost 4 bases at V and 2 bases at J; junction bases unmatched: 10. Germline V gives CDR1 SGHNT, CDR2 YYREEE (reference sequence). The table came from immunoSEQ multiplex PCR; TCRdb's copy has only in-frame clones and leaves some out. This table has about 2.3 million clones, about nine tenths appearing once. The sample comprised naive CD4+ T cells from PBMCs. This sample's subset: CD45RA+ positively selected. The chain links TRBV5-4 to TRBJ2-1, with 9 bases matching TRBD1. The TCR sequence derives from a man aged 18 to 29 in good health. Some clones in this sample may be carry-over from other donors' samples. CDR3 in amino acids: CASSPGQGSRAYNEQFF. The CDR3 bases are TGTGCCAGCAGCCCAGGACAGGGGAGTAGGGCCTACAATGAGCAGTTCTTC.